A single sample gave rise to the 22 T cell receptor beta chains below, sequenced in a study of tumor and adjacent non-tumor tissue in lung cancer (dated by TCRdb to the late 2010s). Bulk unsorted tissue served as the source for RNA extraction, and RNA quality was assessed using a NanoDrop ND-1000 and an Agilent 2100. The library was produced with multiplex PCR. The listed sequencing device is Illumina HiSeq 2500. Following protocols modified from ARM-PCR, the researchers constructed TCRbeta libraries through three rounds of nested PCR with primers (Table S4). TCRdb reprocessing: public reads trimmed at Q25 with fastp, clones called with MiXCR, in-frame beta chains kept. Rows matching on CDR3 protein sequence are summarized as one entry with the most common DNA and genes. This sample lists 120,000 or so distinct CDR3 sequences; around three fifths were detected once. The ten top clones hold about 13% of the sample.

The sequencing sample was made of lung tumor tissue. These TCRs come from a young man with non-small cell lung cancer.

To note about this clonotype: A junction end diverges from the germline sequence, so it may reflect a read error. The rearrangement uses TRBV20-1 and TRBJ1-1; 7 bases align to TRBD1. The CDR3 extends over 16 amino acids. Looked up from germline, CDR1 is DFQATT and CDR2 is SNEGSKA (reference sequence). The CDR3 reads CRPQTGTEWANTEALF. The CDR3 nucleotides are TGCAGACCTCAGACTGGGACAGAATGGGCGAACACTGAAGCTCTCTTT.

Comments on this clonotype: Given a much more abundant clone one base away, this may be a read error. The CDR3 reads CASSPGDRDNNEQFF. The CDR3 DNA is TGTGCCAGCAGTCCCGGGGACAGGGATAACAATGAGCAGTTCTTC. The rearrangement links TRBV12-3 or TRBV12-4 to TRBJ2-1, with TRBD1 matching over 9 bases. The CDR3 has 15 residues. Germline trimming cut 5 bases from V and 5 bases from J; bases unmatched to any gene: 7.

Worth noting for this clonotype: This likely comes from a read error, as the CDR3 has no conserved phenylalanine or tryptophan at its end. The chain uses TRBV4-1 and TRBJ1-3; a weak D match, TRBD1 (5 bases). The CDR3 length is 15 residues. Germline V CDR1 and CDR2: MGHRA, YSYEKL. The V end was cut by 0 bases, the J end by 3 bases, with 9 bases between. Here the CDR3 DNA reads TGCGCCAGCAGCCAAGATCCAGGGAATGGAAACACCATATATTCT. This gives the protein CASSQDPGNGNTIYS.

Remarks on this clonotype: A much larger clone lies a single base off, so this may be a read error. No conserved phenylalanine or tryptophan is present at the end of the CDR3, so a read error is the likely explanation. The genes are TRBV20-1 and TRBJ2-5; 8 nucleotides align to TRBD2. Germline V gene lookup returns CDR1 DFQATT and CDR2 SNEGSKA (reference sequence). The CDR3 has 14 residues. The V segment lost 4 bases and the J segment 2 bases; nucleotides outside the gene matches: 6. The CDR3 DNA is TGCAGTGCTATCGGGGGGGGGTGGCAAGAGACCCAGTACGTC. Translating it yields CSAIGGGWQETQYV.

The table lists this clonotype with a count of one. Mismatch with germline at one junction end may stem from a read error. V gene TRBV20-1 combines with J gene TRBJ2-3, with D possibly matching TRBD2 (6 bases). The CDR3 extends over 15 amino acids. CDR1 DFQATT and CDR2 SNEGSKA come from the germline V gene (reference sequence). The CDR3 DNA reads TGCAGTGTTAGAGATTACCGGAGGGCCTCAGATACGCAGTATTTT. Its protein is CSVRDYRRASDTQYF.

Comments on this clonotype: One junction end does not reproduce the germline sequence, and a read error may be involved. This chain uses TRBV11-2 with TRBJ2-1; D may be TRBD1 (6 bases). The CDR3 extends over 14 amino acids. The germline V gene encodes CDR1 SGHAT and CDR2 FQNNGV. The CDR3 protein is CASRLGGQYNKQFF. The CDR3 DNA is TGTGCCAGCAGGTTAGGGGGACAATACAATAAGCAGTTCTTC. Full variable domain (missing parts from reference TRBV11-2 and TRBJ2-1): EAGVAQSPRYKIIEKRQSVAFWCNPISGHATLYWYQQILGQGPKLLIQFQNNGVVDDSQLPKDRFSAERLKGVDSTLKIQPAKLEDSAVYLCASRLGGQYNKQFFGPGTRLTVL.

In its sample, this clonotype was seen many times. The rearrangement joins TRBV4-3 to TRBJ2-5, with a possible D match to TRBD2 (7 bases). Germline V gives CDR1 LGHNA, CDR2 YSLEER. Trimming shortened V by 3 bases and J by 1 base, and 18 bases separated the two germline ends. There are 17 residues in the CDR3. CDR3 protein: CASSHKGGTLAQETQYF. The CDR3 coding sequence is TGCGCCAGCAGCCACAAGGGAGGGACACTAGCCCAAGAGACCCAGTACTTC.

The chain recombines TRBV20-1 with TRBJ1-5; TRBD1 aligns across 9 bases. CDR1 DFQATT and CDR2 SNEGSKA come from the germline V gene (reference sequence). The trim removed 4 bases at V and 9 bases at J, leaving 4 bases unmatched. This CDR3 region has 12 residues. Written as DNA, the CDR3 is TGCAGTGCTAACAGGGGGCTCGGGCCCCAGCATTTT. This encodes CSANRGLGPQHF.

Details on this clonotype: The junction does not match germline at one end; this may be a read error. The V call is TRBV20-1, the J call TRBJ2-7; no clear D. Germline V gene sequence: CDR1 DFQATT, CDR2 SNEGSKA (reference sequence). The CDR3 length is 13 residues. The CDR3 region has the DNA TGCAGTGTTAGTGAGCAGAACTACTACGTGCAGTACTTC. It yields the protein CSVSEQNYYVQYF.

The J gene is TRBJ2-1, the V gene TRBV11-2, with D perhaps being TRBD1 or TRBD2 (5 bases each). The germline V and J ends were trimmed by 4 bases and 0 bases, with 13 bases remaining between them. Germline V gives CDR1 SGHAT, CDR2 FQNNGV. The CDR3 consists of 16 residues. The CDR3 DNA follows: TGTGCCAGCAGCTCAGGAAGGGACCTCTCCTACAATGAGCAGTTCTTC. Protein sequence: CASSSGRDLSYNEQFF.

This clonotype appeared a single time. A much larger clone differs from this one at a single base, so this may be a read error. The rearrangement joins TRBV12-3 or TRBV12-4 to TRBJ2-7; D is possibly TRBD2 (5 bases). The CDR3 is made up of 14 amino acids. The CDR3 here is CASSSWEHSNEQYF. CDR3 coding DNA: TGTGCCAGCAGTTCCTGGGAGCACTCCAACGAGCAGTACTTC.

Worth noting for this clonotype: At one boundary the junction diverges from the germline segment, which might be a read error. The chain joins TRBV11-3 to TRBJ2-5; TRBD2 aligns across 7 bases. The CDR3 consists of 15 residues. Per germline, CDR1 SGHNT and CDR2 YENEEA. CDR3: CTSSLEVGGHESQYF. CDR3 sequence (DNA): TGTACCAGCAGCTTAGAAGTGGGAGGGCATGAGAGCCAGTACTTC.

The chain uses TRBV11-3 and TRBJ2-1; D not certain. CDR3 length: 13 residues. The V end lost 9 bases, the J end lost 9 bases, and 18 bases lay between the germline ends. Germline CDR1 and CDR2: SGHNT and YENEEA. In DNA, the CDR3 is TGTGCCAGTAGCCCTACACCTGGCAGTGAGCAGTTCTTC. It specifies CASSPTPGSEQFF. Supplemented by reference TRBV11-3 and TRBJ2-1, the full variable domain reads EAGVVQSPRYKIIEKKQPVAFWCNPISGHNTLYWYLQNLGQGPELLIRYENEEAVDDSQLPKDRFSAERLKGVDSTLKIQPAELGDSAVYLCASSPTPGSEQFFGPGTRLTVL.

This chain links TRBV5-4 with TRBJ2-3; 12 nucleotides agree with TRBD2. V was pared by 4 bases and J by 1 base, with 10 bases of the junction left unmatched. The CDR3 totals 18 residues. Germline loops: CDR1 SGHNT, CDR2 YYREEE (reference sequence). CDR3 in amino acids: CASSHPGLAGAGTDTQYF. CDR3 coding DNA: TGTGCCAGCAGCCACCCGGGACTAGCGGGTGCCGGCACAGATACGCAGTATTTT.

A note on this clonotype: A read error may be the cause here, since a much bigger clone is one base away. This chain connects TRBV4-2 to TRBJ2-2, with a possible D match to TRBD2 (7 bases). The length of the CDR3 is 17 residues. CDR1 and CDR2 from the germline V gene are LGHNA and YNFKEQ. The CDR3 reads CASSSTGSGTGTGGLFF. The CDR3 nucleotides are TGTGCCAGCAGCTCTACAGGGAGCGGGACTGGCACCGGGGGGCTGTTTTTT.

This clonotype has ten or more counts. This chain joins TRBV20-1 and TRBJ2-7; D may be TRBD1 or TRBD2 (5 bases each). V lost 5 bases to trimming and J lost 3 bases, with 8 bases between them. From germline, CDR1 is DFQATT and CDR2 SNEGSKA (reference sequence). The CDR3 contains 11 residues. CDR3 residues: CSAQGRYEQYF. DNA of the CDR3: TGCAGTGCTCAGGGACGCTACGAGCAGTACTTC.

In the case of this clonotype: At one end the junction does not follow the germline gene, possibly because of a read error. This CDR3 is CVSSHRISIREQYF. The CDR3 DNA reads as TGTGTCAGCAGTCACAGGATTAGCATTCGCGAGCAGTACTTC. The J gene is TRBJ2-7, the V gene TRBV6-5, with D perhaps matching TRBD1 (5 bases). This CDR3 spans 14 amino acids. Per germline, CDR1 MNHEY and CDR2 SVGAGI.

This rearrangement joins TRBV15 to TRBJ2-5; possibly TRBD2 for D (7 bases). V dropped 3 bases and J dropped 5 bases, with 19 bases sitting between them. Germline V lookup: CDR1 LNHNV, CDR2 YYDKDF (reference sequence). The CDR3 is 16 amino acids. The CDR3 spells CATSRSRGGLGETQYF. CDR3 in DNA: TGTGCCACCAGCAGGTCTAGGGGGGGCTTAGGTGAGACCCAGTACTTC.

Turning to this clonotype: A clone one base away is much larger, so this may be a read error. The gene calls are TRBV12-3 or TRBV12-4 and TRBJ1-2; 7 bases map to TRBD1. The CDR3 has 13 amino acids. The CDR3 region has the DNA TGTGCCAGCAGTCGGGACAGAGCCTATGACTACACCTTC. Residues: CASSRDRAYDYTF.

This clonotype was seen repeatedly, ten times or more. The chain links TRBV6-6 to TRBJ2-7; no reliable D call. Looked up from germline, CDR1 is MNHNY and CDR2 is SVGAGI (reference sequence). The V gene lost 8 bases and the J gene lost 3 bases, with 14 bases spanning the gap. The CDR3 spans 13 residues. CDR3 bases: TGTGCCAGCTCTCGCAACAGCTACTACGAGCAGTACTTC. It codes for CASSRNSYYEQYF.

The chain is built from TRBV11-2 and TRBJ1-1, with a weak D call TRBD1 (5 bases). V was cut by 1 base and J by 4 bases, with 7 bases left in between. This CDR3 spans 13 amino acids. Germline CDR1 is SGHAT and CDR2 is FQNNGV. This CDR3 reads CASSLGGTTEAFF. The CDR3 bases are TGTGCCAGCAGCTTAGGGGGGACCACTGAAGCTTTCTTT. The complete variable domain, with remaining parts taken from reference TRBV11-2 and TRBJ1-1, reads EAGVAQSPRYKIIEKRQSVAFWCNPISGHATLYWYQQILGQGPKLLIQFQNNGVVDDSQLPKDRFSAERLKGVDSTLKIQPAKLEDSAVYLCASSLGGTTEAFFGQGTRLTVV.

The rearrangement links TRBV4-3 to TRBJ2-3; 10 nucleotides align to TRBD1. The tail of the sequence fits TRBJ1-5 better, so the J call may be wrong. Germline lookup yields CDR1 LGHNA and CDR2 YSLEER. CDR3 length: 15 amino acids. The CDR3 is CASSQETGGTDTQHF. The DNA of the CDR3 is TGCGCCAGCAGCCAAGAGACAGGGGGCACAGATACACAGCATTTT.